This TCR beta chain is from a study of blood T cell repertoires in COVID-19. Sequencing used immunoSEQ multiplex PCR; TCRdb keeps in-frame clones, though not all of them. The data contain under 150,000 clones, nearly 85% of them singletons. The V gene end was trimmed by 7 bases and the J gene end by 9 bases; junction bases not matched to a gene: 8. The germline gives CDR1 MDHEN, CDR2 SYDVKM. There are 12 residues in the CDR3. The source material was PBMCs or T cells enriched from blood (not recorded which). The receptor was isolated from a man aged 45-65 years in a cohort exposed to, infected with or recovered from COVID-19 (not recorded which). This rearrangement joins TRBV28 to TRBJ1-1, with 7 bases lining up with TRBD1. CDR3 DNA sequence: TGTGCCAGCAATGTAGGGGGCAGGAAAGCTTTCTTT. This sequence encodes CASNVGGRKAFF.